The 20 T cell receptor beta chains below come from one sample, sequenced in a study of T-cell reconstitution after alpha-beta-depleted transplantation in children. Unique molecular identifiers were incorporated when the TCRbeta library was constructed. TCRdb ran MiXCR on the PCR reads and lists one entry per CDR3 protein. In the table there are around 380,000 distinct CDR3 sequences, about 11% of which are singletons. Sequenced here: PBMCs from the stem cell graft donor, sampled from the stem cell graft. These receptors originate from a human donor who donated a stem cell graft to a child with acute myeloid leukemia.

This clonotype was counted a few times. The chain employs TRBV9 and TRBJ2-2; 7 bases fit TRBD1. The CDR3 has 16 residues. Germline loops: CDR1 SGDLS, CDR2 YYNGEE. V trimming: 2 bases; J trimming: 6 bases; junction bases outside the gene matches: 10. In DNA form, the CDR3 reads TGTGCCAGCAGCGTTTCCGGACAGGAGTTAGCCGGGGAGCTGTTTTTT. Protein sequence: CASSVSGQELAGELFF.

There are many counts of this clonotype. This chain links TRBV10-3 with TRBJ2-1; D is tentatively TRBD1 or TRBD2 (6 bases each). Germline V lookup: CDR1 ENHRY, CDR2 SYGVKD. Trimming removed 0 bases from V and 5 bases from J, with 14 bases in between. The CDR3 sequence is 16 residues long. Here the CDR3 DNA reads TGTGCCATCAGTGAGTCGGGCGGGACAATACACAATGAGCAGTTCTTC. Translating it yields CAISESGGTIHNEQFF.

A note on this clonotype: One junction end disagrees with the germline gene, perhaps due to a read error. CDR3 amino acids: CASSQDNSAVF. The CDR3 coding sequence is TGTGCCAGCAGCCAAGACAATTCGGCGGTTTTT. The chain couples TRBV5-6 to TRBJ1-4; D is unresolved. The CDR3 extends over 11 amino acids. Per the germline V gene, CDR1 is SGHDT and CDR2 is YYEEEE.

J is TRBJ1-5 and V is TRBV18, with 7 bases lining up with TRBD1. After removal of 3 bases from V and 7 bases from J, the junction contained 6 bases not matched to a gene. The CDR3 sequence is 14 residues long. Germline assignment: CDR1 KGHSH and CDR2 LQKENI. The CDR3 nucleotides are TGTGCCAGCTCACCCGGGACAGTTTACCAGCCCCAGCATTTT. Protein: CASSPGTVYQPQHF.

This clonotype was counted ten times or more. The chain has TRBV20-1 and TRBJ1-4; no clear D. Germline V CDR1 and CDR2: DFQATT, SNEGSKA (reference sequence). This CDR3 has 12 residues. With 6 bases removed from V and 8 bases from J, the gap between germline ends came to 13 bases. DNA for the CDR3: TGCAGTGCCCAGGCCCTGGACGAAAAACTGTTTTTT. The encoded protein is CSAQALDEKLFF.

The table lists this clonotype with a few counts. This CDR3 reads CASSEDSGLAGGDTQYF. CDR3 nucleotide sequence: TGTGCCAGCAGTGAAGACTCGGGACTAGCGGGGGGCGATACGCAGTATTTT. The V gene is TRBV2, the J gene TRBJ2-3; TRBD2 matches 15 bases. The CDR3 runs to 17 residues. The V and J ends lost 1 base and 6 bases, in that order; junction bases with no gene match: 5. CDR1 is SNHLY and CDR2 is FYNNEI in the germline V gene.

This clonotype was seen only a few times. J is TRBJ1-6 and V is TRBV19; D is unresolved. Germline V gives CDR1 LNHDA, CDR2 SQIVND (reference sequence). CDR3 length equals 14 residues. V was shortened by 4 bases and J by 9 bases, with 13 bases between the two germline ends. CDR3 protein: CASSTSSWGSPLHF. The CDR3 region has the DNA TGTGCCAGTAGTACGAGTAGTTGGGGTTCACCCCTCCACTTT. Based on the CDR3 plus reference TRBV19 and TRBJ1-6, the full variable domain is DGGITQSPKYLFRKEGQNVTLSCEQNLNHDAMYWYRQDPGQGLRLIYYSQIVNDFQKGDIAEGYSVSREKKESFPLTVTSAQKNPTAFYLCASSTSSWGSPLHFGNGTRLTVT.

This clonotype was found many times. The chain recombines TRBV29-1 with TRBJ1-1; the D gene is possibly TRBD1 (5 bases). The CDR3 sequence is 14 residues long. The ends were cut back, 6 bases at V and 0 bases at J, with 14 bases in the middle. CDR1 and CDR2 (germline): SQVTM, ANQGSEA. CDR3 bases: TGCAGCGTGGGTGTAGGGGCTTTGAACACTGAAGCTTTCTTT. It translates to CSVGVGALNTEAFF.

Turning to this clonotype: Since a much larger clone is just one base distant, this may be a read error. The chain joins TRBV12-3 or TRBV12-4 to TRBJ2-1, with TRBD2 as a possible D gene (6 bases). This CDR3 region has 17 residues. CDR3 nucleotide sequence: TGTGCCAGCAGTTTATGGTCCGGCGGGACTTCCTACAATGACCAGTTCTTC. As protein: CASSLWSGGTSYNDQFF.

This clonotype has a handful of counts. The chain links TRBV6-1 to TRBJ2-7; D remains ambiguous. The CDR3 loop spans 14 amino acids. V was cut by 6 bases and J by 2 bases, with 14 bases left in between. Germline V CDR1 and CDR2: MNHNS, SASEGT. The CDR3 protein is CASSQSLGTYEQYV. DNA of the CDR3: TGTGCCAGCAGCCAAAGTCTAGGAACCTACGAGCAGTACGTC.

The chain joins TRBV5-1 to TRBJ1-1; the D is unclear. The ends were cut back, 1 base at V and 5 bases at J, with 18 bases in the middle. Germline lookup yields CDR1 SGHRS and CDR2 YFSETQ. The CDR3 runs to 16 residues. The CDR3 nucleotides read TGCGCCAGCAGCTTGTATTTCAGAGAGGGAGAGACTGAAGCTTTCTTT. Its translation is CASSLYFREGETEAFF.

This clonotype was detected only a few times. CDR3 in DNA: TGCAGTGCTAGAGGTAATTCTCAAGGCACTGAAGCTTTCTTT. Translated: CSARGNSQGTEAFF. This chain links TRBV20-1 with TRBJ1-1, with unresolved D. The germline gives CDR1 DFQATT, CDR2 SNEGSKA (reference sequence). Trimming removed 1 base at V and 4 bases at J, with 13 bases between. The CDR3 covers 14 residues.

This clonotype was counted ten times or more. CDR3 region: CSARDLTNTGELFF. Here the CDR3 DNA reads TGCAGTGCTAGAGATCTCACTAACACCGGGGAGCTGTTTTTT. V and J are TRBV20-1 and TRBJ2-2; D ambiguous. The CDR3 is 14 amino acids. V lost 0 bases and J 2 bases, leaving 7 bases between the germline ends. Germline assignment: CDR1 DFQATT and CDR2 SNEGSKA (reference sequence).

The chain employs TRBV29-1 and TRBJ2-1; 9 bases line up with TRBD1. Unmatched junction bases numbered 7, after V lost 7 bases and J lost 12 bases. Germline loops: CDR1 SQVTM, CDR2 ANQGSEA. This CDR3 region has 11 residues. For the CDR3, the DNA is TGCAGCGCGGAAGGGACAGGGATGCAGTTCTTC. It yields the protein CSAEGTGMQFF.

The rearrangement links TRBV7-8 to TRBJ2-7; 8 bases align to TRBD2. J gave up 1 base and V 2 bases, and 1 base lay outside the gene matches. The CDR3 covers 14 residues. CDR1 and CDR2 from the germline V gene are SGHVS and FQNEAQ. CDR3 nucleotide sequence: TGTGCCAGCAGCTTATTAGCGGGGTCCTACGAGCAGTACGTC. Its protein product is CASSLLAGSYEQYV.

Only a few counts were recorded for this clonotype. The chain couples TRBV18 to TRBJ2-2; D possibly corresponds to TRBD2 (6 bases). The CDR3 sequence is 16 residues long. Trimming pared 1 base from V and 2 bases from J, leaving 11 bases between. Germline V gene sequence: CDR1 KGHSH, CDR2 LQKENI. This CDR3 reads CASSPLGGTNTGELFF. The CDR3 nucleotides read TGTGCCAGCTCACCACTCGGCGGGACCAACACCGGGGAGCTGTTTTTT. Full variable domain (missing parts from reference TRBV18 and TRBJ2-2): NAGVMQNPRHLVRRRGQEARLRCSPMKGHSHVYWYRQLPEEGLKFMVYLQKENIIDESGMPKERFSAEFPKEGPSILRIQQVVRGDSAAYFCASSPLGGTNTGELFFGEGSRLTVL.

The sample holds a few counts of this clonotype. The CDR3 here is CASSFVGGGEKLFF. CDR3 in DNA: TGTGCCAGCAGTTTTGTTGGAGGGGGTGAAAAACTGTTTTTT. The chain is built from TRBV27 and TRBJ1-4, with a tentative D call TRBD1 (6 bases). The germline gives CDR1 MNHEY, CDR2 SMNVEV (reference sequence). The CDR3 runs to 14 residues. The germline V and J ends were trimmed by 3 bases and 7 bases, with 12 bases remaining between them.

The CDR3, as DNA: TGTGCCAGCAGCGACGACAGGGTGAACACTGAAGCTTTCTTT. Translation: CASSDDRVNTEAFF. The rearrangement links TRBV2 to TRBJ1-1, with 7 bases lining up with TRBD1. Per the germline V gene, CDR1 is SNHLY and CDR2 is FYNNEI. The V segment lost 6 bases and the J segment 0 bases; nucleotides outside the gene matches: 4. CDR3 length equals 14 residues.

This clonotype was counted between two and nine times. V usage is TRBV5-1 and J usage is TRBJ2-1; a possible D gene is TRBD2 (5 bases). The CDR3 is 15 amino acids. Germline V gene data show CDR1 as SGHRS and CDR2 as YFSETQ. V lost 8 bases, J lost 3 bases, and 18 bases lay in between. The CDR3 DNA is TGCGCCAGTAAAATCCTCGGGGAGAACTACAATGAGCAGTTCTTC. Translation: CASKILGENYNEQFF.

The chain recombines TRBV28 with TRBJ1-1, with D possibly being TRBD1 (5 bases). CDR3 length: 13 residues. Germline V CDR1 and CDR2: MDHEN, SYDVKM. Trimming removed 8 bases from V and 5 bases from J, with 15 bases in between. CDR3 residues: CASWRDWRTEAFF. The CDR3 nucleotides read TGTGCCAGCTGGAGGGACTGGCGGACTGAAGCTTTCTTT. The complete variable domain, with remaining parts taken from reference TRBV28 and TRBJ1-1, reads DVKVTQSSRYLVKRTGEKVFLECVQDMDHENMFWYRQDPGLGLRLIYFSYDVKMKEKGDIPEGYSVSREKKERFSLILESASTNQTSMYLCASWRDWRTEAFFGQGTRLTVV.